The rows below give T cell receptor beta chains drawn from one sample of a study of OX40 agonist ivuxolimab in advanced cancers. Method: immunoSEQ multiplex PCR; TCRdb's copy keeps in-frame clones and lacks some. The data hold around 56,000 clones, with about 76% observed a single time. Sequencing used CD4+ or CD8+ T cells sorted from blood, obtained in a trial of the OX40 agonist ivuxolimab. These TCRs come from an adult with an advanced solid tumor such as melanoma, head and neck, liver or kidney cancer. The conserved cysteine and the conserved F or W are not part of the CDR3 here. A D gene is named only where the DNA matches it firmly.

j_call v_call d_call cdr3_aa
TRBJ2-5 TRBV7-9 - ASSLGRSDRETQY
TRBJ1-2 TRBV18 - ASSPLTGTGDGYT
TRBJ2-7 TRBV6-5 - ASRPSGDSYEQY
TRBJ2-2 TRBV19 TRBD2 ASRLAGGTGELF
TRBJ1-2 TRBV6-5 TRBD1 ATGTGGDYT
TRBJ2-3 TRBV4-1 - ASSRYGGFPTDTQY
TRBJ1-1 TRBV11-2 - ASSRIGGRPEAF
TRBJ1-2 TRBV6-1 TRBD1 ASKLGTGIKSGYT
TRBJ2-3 TRBV12-5 TRBD2 ASGHMGLADGTDTQY
TRBJ1-2 TRBV5-1 - ASSLGSYGYT
TRBJ2-3 TRBV29-1 TRBD2 SVILAGRTDTQY
TRBJ2-2 TRBV7-3 TRBD1 ASRLGAGGADGELF
TRBJ2-3 TRBV14 - ASSQYAVGPDTQY
TRBJ2-1 TRBV4-2 TRBD2 ASSRTSGSLSYNEQF
TRBJ2-7 TRBV14 TRBD2 ASSRTGGQTYEQY
TRBJ2-1 TRBV4-2 TRBD2 ASSPPAGGSYNEQF
TRBJ2-7 TRBV21-1 - ASSKDSSYEQY
TRBJ2-7 TRBV11-2 - ASSLGTAISYEQY
TRBJ2-7 TRBV10-3 TRBD1 AISDNRDSYYEQY
TRBJ2-2 TRBV5-1 TRBD2 ASSLPGGDTGELF
TRBJ2-5 TRBV5-4 - ASSRALSQETQY
TRBJ1-4 TRBV5-1 - ASSVEPSGADEKLF
TRBJ2-2 TRBV14 - ASSQDRTGELF
TRBJ2-1 TRBV2 - ASSDSAWFSYNEQF
TRBJ1-1 TRBV19 TRBD1 ASRDRGYNTEAF
TRBJ1-2 TRBV19 - ASKPTHPGRYGYT
TRBJ2-7 TRBV30 - AWSVGGPSYEQY
TRBJ2-1 TRBV4-2 TRBD2 ASSQDPTGLAGANEQF
TRBJ1-2 TRBV6-1 TRBD1 ASRSGTGANYGYT
TRBJ1-2 TRBV2 TRBD1 ASIPGQEGYGYT
TRBJ1-2 TRBV7-9 - ASSPGTSYGYT
TRBJ1-3 TRBV11-2 TRBD1 ASSWGTDGNTIY
TRBJ2-2 TRBV18 TRBD2 ASSPGLAGGFFTGELF
TRBJ1-1 TRBV7-2 - ASSLLQGRLNTEAF
TRBJ2-2 TRBV7-9 - ASAPGENTGELF
TRBJ2-7 TRBV9 TRBD1 ASSVRVGPGGDEQY
TRBJ1-6 TRBV10-2 - ASSESPDSSLH
TRBJ2-2 TRBV9 - ASSVVGVGGELF
TRBJ1-3 TRBV5-3 - ARSLSMRPPPVGNTIY
TRBJ2-7 TRBV18 - ASSPPSGPSYEQY
TRBJ2-2 TRBV30 TRBD2 ALGLTGGNTGELF
TRBJ2-7 TRBV7-8 - ASSLEGAVYEQY
TRBJ2-1 TRBV5-1 TRBD2 ASSLSGTPYNEQF
TRBJ1-4 TRBV7-8 TRBD1 ASSLAGTGRLF
TRBJ2-1 TRBV14 - ASSPWVGDEQF
TRBJ1-1 TRBV14 - ASSQLTLMVTEAF
TRBJ2-3 TRBV7-9 TRBD1 ASSLQGGADTQY
TRBJ1-5 TRBV7-8 - ASSYGAGTPDNQPQH
TRBJ1-1 TRBV4-1 TRBD1 ASSQAYETSRGTEAF
TRBJ2-7 TRBV7-8 TRBD1 ASSLNRLAGGPREQY
TRBJ1-1 TRBV19 - ATGRGSEAF
TRBJ1-6 TRBV6-4 - ASSEVRGNNSPLH
TRBJ2-1 TRBV4-1 TRBD2 ASSRRRESAYNEQF
TRBJ1-1 TRBV19 - ASSRTTGGTEAF